Reported below is one T cell receptor (beta chain). The data belong to a study of radiotherapy plus CTLA-4 blockade in lung cancer. On the study more broadly: Disease control was present in 30% to 40% of patients, and objective responses in 18%.

Clones were read by immunoSEQ multiplex PCR, and TCRdb kept only the in-frame ones, dropping some. In the table there are roughly 75,000 clones, more than 60% of which are singletons. This CDR3 comprises 16 residues. V shed 0 bases and J shed 3 bases, with 13 bases lying between them. Germline values: CDR1 SGDLS, CDR2 YYNGEE. This receptor was taken from a human donor with non-small cell lung cancer whose response to radiotherapy plus ipilimumab could not be evaluated. Some clones in this sample may be carry-over from other donors' samples. Sequencing was performed on peripheral blood, taken from a patient treated with radiotherapy plus ipilimumab. This chain connects TRBV9 to TRBJ2-1, with D possibly TRBD2 on 6 matching bases. The CDR3 region has the DNA TGTGCCAGCAGCGTAGGCGGGACTTTGAGCTACAATGAGCAGTTCTTC. Its protein is CASSVGGTLSYNEQFF.